A single sample is the source of the 20 T cell receptor beta chains below, sequenced in a study of T cells in Graves' hyperthyroidism and ophthalmopathy. Amplification yielded TCR beta CDR3 regions, with RNA transcripts as the source. Using the HTBI primer set, a first-round RT-PCR was run on the TCR CDR3. A single record per CDR3 protein comes from TCRdb applying MiXCR to the multiplex PCR reads. The table shows about 320,000 distinct CDR3 sequences, with 15% to 20% occurring only once. Material: blood. These receptors came from a young man with Graves' hyperthyroidism.

The sample holds many counts of this clonotype. This chain connects TRBV20-1 to TRBJ2-1; maybe TRBD2 (5 bases). Germline V gene sequence: CDR1 DFQATT, CDR2 SNEGSKA (reference sequence). The CDR3 totals 15 residues. V was cut by 5 bases and J by 2 bases, with 16 bases left in between. DNA for the CDR3: TGCAGTGCTCAAGGAGGAGCCTTCCCCTACAATGAGCAGTTCTTC. Protein product: CSAQGGAFPYNEQFF.

This clonotype was detected many times. The chain uses TRBV20-1 and TRBJ2-5, with 7 bases lining up with TRBD1. Germline CDR1 is DFQATT and CDR2 is SNEGSKA (reference sequence). J was trimmed by 4 bases and V by 4 bases; bases with no gene match: 9. The length of the CDR3 is 14 residues. The CDR3 DNA sequence: TGCAGTGCTACCCACGGGACAGAGGGAGAGACCCAGTACTTC. Residues: CSATHGTEGETQYF.

This clonotype was picked up many times. The chain uses TRBV7-9 and TRBJ2-2; D gene ambiguous. In germline, CDR1 is SEHNR, CDR2 FQNEAQ (reference sequence). Trimming removed 1 base at V and 6 bases at J, with 6 bases between. This CDR3 has 13 amino acids. The CDR3 loop is CASSLVSSGELFF. The CDR3 region has the DNA TGTGCCAGCAGCTTAGTGTCCTCCGGGGAGCTGTTTTTT.

The gene calls are TRBV18 and TRBJ1-1; no clear D. Germline loops: CDR1 KGHSH, CDR2 LQKENI. The CDR3 spans 15 residues. The V gene lost 6 bases and the J gene lost 1 base, with 15 bases spanning the gap. Written as DNA, the CDR3 is TGTGCCAGCTCCCCCCCCCGGGGAACGAACACTGAAGCTTTCTTT. Its translation: CASSPPRGTNTEAFF.

CDR3 protein: CASSLATAPSNQPQHF. The CDR3 DNA follows: TGTGCCAGCAGCTTGGCGACAGCCCCTAGCAATCAGCCCCAGCATTTT. The chain is built from TRBV5-6 and TRBJ1-5, with D maybe TRBD1 (5 bases). Germline V gives CDR1 SGHDT, CDR2 YYEEEE. Trimming stripped 0 bases from V and 0 bases from J, with 10 bases between. The CDR3 covers 16 residues.

This chain uses TRBV20-1 with TRBJ1-2; unclear D gene. The ends were cut back, 4 bases at V and 2 bases at J, with 14 bases in the middle. The CDR3 loop spans 14 amino acids. Germline loops: CDR1 DFQATT, CDR2 SNEGSKA (reference sequence). The CDR3 DNA follows: TGCAGTGCTAAAGCTAGCGGATTGAACTATGGCTACACCTTC. This translates into CSAKASGLNYGYTF.

This clonotype was counted ten times or more. The chain couples TRBV11-2 to TRBJ2-3; no clear D gene. Germline loops: CDR1 SGHAT, CDR2 FQNNGV. V was shortened by 0 bases and J by 4 bases, with 8 bases between the two germline ends. This CDR3 is built from 14 residues. CDR3 DNA sequence: TGTGCCAGCAGCTTAGATAGCTCCTCAGATACGCAGTATTTT. It encodes CASSLDSSSDTQYF.

This clonotype was found a few times. The chain has TRBV28 and TRBJ2-1; 8 bases are shared with TRBD2. The CDR3 runs 18 residues. Trimming took 2 bases from V and 0 from J; bases not matched to a gene: 9. Germline loops: CDR1 MDHEN, CDR2 SYDVKM. Here the CDR3 DNA reads TGTGCCAGCAGTTTAGCAACGGCCGGGACTAGCTCCTACAATGAGCAGTTCTTC. Encoded protein: CASSLATAGTSSYNEQFF.

V is TRBV5-1 and J is TRBJ2-2; D ambiguous. Germline assignment: CDR1 SGHRS and CDR2 YFSETQ. The CDR3 covers 12 residues. V dropped 7 bases and J dropped 3 bases, with 7 bases sitting between them. The CDR3 nucleotides are TGCGCCAGCGGCATACACACCGGGGAGCTGTTTTTT. As protein: CASGIHTGELFF.

This clonotype has at least ten counts. J is TRBJ1-1 and V is TRBV30; maybe TRBD1 (5 bases). V lost 6 bases to trimming and J lost 6 bases, with 8 bases between them. The CDR3 is 10 amino acids. Germline CDR1 and CDR2: GTSNPN and SVGIG (reference sequence). This chain's CDR3 is CACKTAEAFF. DNA for the CDR3: TGTGCCTGTAAGACAGCTGAAGCTTTCTTT.

This clonotype came up many times. The chain carries TRBV20-1 and TRBJ2-3; 14 nucleotides match TRBD2. This CDR3 is 15 amino acids long. The germline V gene encodes CDR1 DFQATT and CDR2 SNEGSKA (reference sequence). J was trimmed by 2 bases and V by 3 bases; bases with no gene match: 1. Here the CDR3 reads CSARGLAGVTDTQYF. The CDR3 DNA sequence: TGCAGTGCTAGGGGACTAGCGGGAGTCACAGATACGCAGTATTTT.

A few counts support this clonotype. The rearrangement uses TRBV15 and TRBJ2-5, with 7 positions matching TRBD1. This CDR3 spans 16 amino acids. Trimming at V came to 3 bases and at J to 7 bases, leaving 14 bases not matched to a gene. Germline CDR1 reads LNHNV; CDR2 reads YYDKDF (reference sequence). The CDR3 loop is CATSRPTQGSSGTQYF. CDR3 sequence (DNA): TGTGCCACCAGCAGGCCGACACAGGGGTCATCCGGGACCCAGTACTTC.

This clonotype was counted a single time. This chain links TRBV5-5 with TRBJ2-5, with unresolved D. Per the germline V gene, CDR1 is SGHKS and CDR2 is YYEKEE (reference sequence). CDR3 length equals 13 residues. Trimming cost V 0 bases and J 0 bases, with 3 bases left between them. CDR3 DNA sequence: TGTGCCAGCAGCTTGGTGGACCAAGAGACCCAGTACTTC. Amino acid sequence: CASSLVDQETQYF.

Turning to this clonotype: One end of the junction does not line up with germline, which may come from a read error. The chain recombines TRBV20-1 with TRBJ1-5; D might be TRBD1 (6 bases). The CDR3 is 15 amino acids. CDR1 DFQATT and CDR2 SNEGSKA come from the germline V gene (reference sequence). CDR3 in DNA: TGCAGTGTTAGAGGGGGGAGGGCTCCCAATCAGCCCCAGCATTTT. Translation: CSVRGGRAPNQPQHF.

This clonotype has a handful of counts. V is TRBV6-4 and J is TRBJ1-2; 7 positions match TRBD1. The CDR3 has 18 amino acids. The trim removed 3 bases at V and 3 bases at J, leaving 16 bases unmatched. Germline V lookup: CDR1 MRHNA, CDR2 SNTAGT. The CDR3 nucleotides read TGTGCCAGCAGTGAGTTCCCTAGTAGGGGGCCCTTCTACTATGGCTACACCTTC. It codes for CASSEFPSRGPFYYGYTF.

This clonotype was found many times. The chain couples TRBV30 to TRBJ2-1, with D tentatively TRBD1 (5 bases). The CDR3 consists of 11 residues. Germline V lookup: CDR1 GTSNPN, CDR2 SVGIG (reference sequence). Trimming left V 5 bases short and J 8 bases short, with 10 bases between. The CDR3 here is CAWQGPDEQFF. DNA for the CDR3: TGTGCCTGGCAGGGTCCAGATGAGCAGTTCTTC.

This clonotype was counted ten times or more. The chain couples TRBV7-9 to TRBJ1-1, with D possibly TRBD1 on 6 matching bases. This CDR3 is 12 amino acids long. Germline V CDR1 and CDR2: SEHNR, FQNEAQ (reference sequence). Trimming pared 1 base from V and 7 bases from J, leaving 7 bases between. The CDR3 DNA is TGTGCCAGCAGCTTAGTGGACAGTGAAGCTTTCTTT. As protein: CASSLVDSEAFF.

The sample holds many counts of this clonotype. The chain links TRBV12-3 or TRBV12-4 to TRBJ2-7; D possibly uses TRBD1 or TRBD2 (5 bases each). The CDR3 covers 13 residues. V was pared by 3 bases and J by 9 bases, with 15 bases between. The CDR3 region has the DNA TGTGCCAGCAGTTTCAGGGCAGCGGACGTGCAGTACTTC. Its protein product is CASSFRAADVQYF.

The V gene is TRBV6-1, the J gene TRBJ1-6, with a tentative D call TRBD1 (6 bases). Germline V CDR1 and CDR2: MNHNS, SASEGT. V was trimmed by 11 bases and J by 6 bases, leaving 17 bases between them. The CDR3 totals 14 residues. The CDR3 loop is CAARQGQLNSPLHF. The CDR3 bases are TGTGCCGCAAGGCAGGGACAACTTAATTCACCCCTCCACTTT.

This clonotype has a handful of counts. The CDR3 protein is CASSVEHARGTGELFF. As DNA, the CDR3 is TGTGCCAGCAGCGTAGAGCACGCCCGGGGCACCGGGGAGCTGTTTTTT. The chain links TRBV9 to TRBJ2-2, with a possible D match to TRBD2 (5 bases). The germline gives CDR1 SGDLS, CDR2 YYNGEE. Trimming took 0 bases from V and 4 from J, leaving 13 bases between them. The CDR3 spans 16 residues.